These 8 T cell receptor beta chains came from one sample sequenced in a study of T cells in women clearing cervical HPV infection. The method was immunoSEQ multiplex PCR; TCRdb's version includes in-frame clones alone and lacks a portion of them. Its table lists over 20,000 clones. The sample consisted of blood buffy coat. The receptors stem from a woman between 18 and 70 years old with a cervical HPV16 infection that either progressed to CIN3+ or cleared (not recorded which).

Remarks on this clone: The sequence runs out 3 residues before the end of the CDR3; the remainder is reconstructed from the germline J gene. The chain carries TRBV5-6 and TRBJ1-5, with a weak D call TRBD1 (6 bases). The length of the CDR3 is 14 residues. V shed 0 bases and J shed 6 bases, with 10 bases lying between them. The germline V gene has CDR1 SGHDT and CDR2 YYEEEE. Partial CDR3 DNA: TGTGCCAGCAGCTTGGAGGGGGTGGGTCAGCCC. This translates into CASSLEGVGQP. The CDR3, in full, reads CASSLEGVGQPQHF.

Notes on this clone: The read finishes 3 residues shy of the CDR3 end, and the germline J gene is used to complete it. This chain joins TRBV19 and TRBJ2-7, with D possibly TRBD1 on 5 matching bases. Trimming shortened V by 5 bases and J by 2 bases, and 13 bases separated the two germline ends. The CDR3 loop spans 14 amino acids. The germline V gene encodes CDR1 LNHDA and CDR2 SQIVND (reference sequence). CDR3 DNA, as far as it was read: TGTGCCAGTAGTTCGCGACAGAGGACCTACGAG. This encodes CASSSRQRTYE. The full-length CDR3 reads as CASSSRQRTYEQYF.

Comments on this clone: The CDR3 extends 3 residues past the end of the read, so its final part is completed from the germline J gene. The chain employs TRBV29-1 and TRBJ1-1; possibly TRBD1 for D (6 bases). Germline CDR1 SQVTM, CDR2 ANQGSEA. CDR3 length: 12 residues. CDR3 in amino acids: CSVGDVQGTAFF. The part of the CDR3 DNA that was read is TGCAGCGTTGGGGACGTGCAGGGGACA.

Concerning this clone itself: The read is 3 residues too short to cover the CDR3 end, so that end is filled in from the germline J gene. This chain joins TRBV6-2 or TRBV6-3 and TRBJ2-7, with D possibly being TRBD2 (6 bases). The CDR3 loop spans 14 amino acids. The V end was cut by 7 bases, the J end by 3 bases, with 16 bases between. Germline CDR1 is MNHEY and CDR2 is SVGEGT. CDR3 region: CASTNRLGIYEQYF. The sequenced CDR3 bases are TGTGCCAGCACCAACCGACTAGGTATCTACGAG.

As to this clone: The CDR3 extends 3 residues past the end of the read, so its final part is completed from the germline J gene. This chain connects TRBV7-3 to TRBJ1-1; tentative D call: TRBD1 (5 bases). This CDR3 spans 14 amino acids. CDR1 and CDR2 (germline): SGHTA, FQGTGA. Trimming removed 7 bases from V and 0 bases from J, with 12 bases in between. CDR3 region: CASKEGALNTEAFF. The CDR3 DNA, read in part, is TGTGCCAGCAAGGAAGGGGCCCTGAACACTGAA.

Remarks on this clone: The read halts 3 residues ahead of the CDR3 end, with the missing end drawn from the germline J gene. The chain has TRBV5-1 and TRBJ1-2, with D hard to call. The CDR3 sequence is 15 residues long. Germline lookup yields CDR1 SGHRS and CDR2 YFSETQ. The germline V and J ends were trimmed by 3 bases and 4 bases, with 16 bases remaining between them. CDR3 region: CASSSTSTVVYGYTF. The sequenced CDR3 bases are TGCGCCAGCAGCTCAACTTCGACTGTTGTCTATGGC. Combining the CDR3 with reference TRBV5-1 and TRBJ1-2 gives the whole variable domain KAGVTQTPRYLIKTRGQQVTLSCSPISGHRSVSWYQQTPGQGLQFLFEYFSETQRNKGNFPGRFSGRQFSNSRSEMNVSTLELGDSALYLCASSSTSTVVYGYTFGSGTRLTVV.

This clone is labeled large based on frequency. The sequence runs out 3 residues before the end of the CDR3; the remainder is reconstructed from the germline J gene. This sample also contains other DNA sequences that code for the same CDR3. The V gene is TRBV5-4, the J gene TRBJ2-7; 9 bases align to TRBD1. J lost 4 bases, V lost 3 bases, and 2 bases had no gene match. The CDR3 runs 13 residues. Germline V gene data show CDR1 as SGHNT and CDR2 as YYREEE (reference sequence). This chain's CDR3 is CASSWDRVYEQYF. CDR3 DNA (partial): TGTGCCAGCAGCTGGGACAGGGTGTACGAG.

This clone is deemed medium-sized by its frequency. From the germline J gene comes the end of the CDR3, since the read stops 3 residues before it. This chain uses TRBV19 with TRBJ2-7; perhaps TRBD2 as D (6 bases). The CDR3 loop spans 13 amino acids. Germline CDR1 LNHDA, CDR2 SQIVND (reference sequence). The V and J ends lost 10 bases and 3 bases respectively, with 16 bases between them. This CDR3 reads CANEAGTHYEQYF. The CDR3 bases that were read are TGTGCCAACGAGGCAGGGACTCACTACGAG.